This T cell receptor (beta chain) was obtained from a study of T cell repertoires in cytomegalovirus infection. The wider study: Based on public TCR beta signatures, there were indications of CMV infection and of a matching HLA type.

Overall study results and limits: The response measured ex vivo was dominated by TCR beta clonotypes (HLA-C-restricted and CMV-specific). Adding up the frequency of public TCR beta families identified people who carried CMV plus the relevant HLA.

This clonotype was counted at least ten times. The antigen remains undetermined. TCRdb reprocessed the reads with MiXCR, giving one entry per CDR3 protein. This sample carries about 140,000 distinct CDR3 sequences, about 6% of them seen once, and the ten largest clones take more than 15%. Sequencing was performed on PBMCs. This receptor was taken from a human donor in good health (CMV status not recorded). Some clones in this sample may be carry-over from other donors' samples.

In DNA, the CDR3 is TGTGCCAGCAAGAAGGGACTCGGAGACTCTGGGGCCAACGTCCTGACTTTC. This gives the protein CASKKGLGDSGANVLTF. This sequence joins TRBV2 and TRBJ2-6, with a weak D call TRBD2 (6 bases). The V and J ends lost 7 bases and 0 bases respectively, with 16 bases between them. The CDR3 length is 17 residues. Germline CDR1 reads SNHLY; CDR2 reads FYNNEI. Full variable domain (outside the CDR3, taken from reference TRBV2 and TRBJ2-6): EPEVTQTPSHQVTQMGQEVILRCVPISNHLYFYWYRQILGQKVEFLVSFYNNEISEKSEIFDDQFSVERPDGSNFTLKIRSTKLEDSAMYFCASKKGLGDSGANVLTFGAGSRLTVL.